The rows below give T cell receptor beta chains drawn from one sample of a study of T-cell reconstitution after alpha-beta-depleted transplantation in children. TCRdb used MiXCR to reprocess the PCR reads, holding one entry per CDR3 protein. The sample carries some 280,000 distinct CDR3 sequences, 9.5% to 10% recorded once. The sample was PBMCs from the stem cell graft donor, taken from the stem cell graft. The receptors shown here come from a human donor who donated a stem cell graft to a child with SCID. CDR3s include the opening cysteine and the closing phenylalanine or tryptophan. The D gene is left open where the match is weak. Only some rows state a clone size, as once, few, many or a class for expanded clones.

clone_size: -
j_call: TRBJ2-2
d_call: -
v_call: TRBV5-1
cdr3_nt: TGCGCCAGCAGCCGGGTCAGGGCCCTCGGGGAGCTGTTTTTT
cdr3_aa: CASSRVRALGELFF

clone_size: -
j_call: TRBJ1-5
d_call: -
v_call: TRBV16
cdr3_nt: TGTGCCAGCAGCCAGGGGGGTCAGCCCCAGCATTTT
cdr3_aa: CASSQGGQPQHF

clone_size: -
j_call: TRBJ1-6
d_call: TRBD1
v_call: TRBV6-1
cdr3_nt: TGTGCCAGCGGTCCGGAGACAGGGGGTTTACCCCTCCACTTT
cdr3_aa: CASGPETGGLPLHF

clone_size: many
j_call: TRBJ2-1
d_call: -
v_call: TRBV12-3/TRBV12-4
cdr3_nt: TGTGCCAGCAGTTCCCTTCGACTGAACAATGAGCAGTTCTTC
cdr3_aa: CASSSLRLNNEQFF

clone_size: few
j_call: TRBJ2-2
d_call: TRBD1
v_call: TRBV5-1
cdr3_nt: TGCGCCAGCAGCTTGTTGACAGGGGAGATCCCCGGGGAGCTGTTTTTT
cdr3_aa: CASSLLTGEIPGELFF

clone_size: few
j_call: TRBJ2-3
d_call: -
v_call: TRBV24-1
cdr3_nt: TGTGCCACCAGTGCCCTTTGGGACGATGGAGATACGCAGTATTTT
cdr3_aa: CATSALWDDGDTQYF

clone_size: many
j_call: TRBJ2-2
d_call: -
v_call: TRBV7-2
cdr3_nt: TGTGCCAGCAGCTTAGTGGGGAACACCGGGGAGCTGTTTTTT
cdr3_aa: CASSLVGNTGELFF

clone_size: -
j_call: TRBJ1-4
d_call: -
v_call: TRBV27
cdr3_nt: TGTGCCAGAAAGGACACCCGTCGGGAAAAACTGTTTTTT
cdr3_aa: CARKDTRREKLFF

clone_size: many
j_call: TRBJ1-5
d_call: TRBD1
v_call: TRBV6-1
cdr3_nt: TGTGCCAGCAGCCAAACAGGGGATCAGCCCCAGCATTTT
cdr3_aa: CASSQTGDQPQHF

clone_size: few
j_call: TRBJ1-4
d_call: -
v_call: TRBV12-3/TRBV12-4
cdr3_nt: TGTGCCAGCACATTTAACGAAAAACTGTTTTTT
cdr3_aa: CASTFNEKLFF

clone_size: few
j_call: TRBJ2-5
d_call: TRBD2
v_call: TRBV20-1
cdr3_nt: TGCAGTGCTAGAGATACCTCCAGAAGCGGGGAATACCAAGAGACCCAGTACTTC
cdr3_aa: CSARDTSRSGEYQETQYF

clone_size: many
j_call: TRBJ2-5
d_call: -
v_call: TRBV12-3/TRBV12-4
cdr3_nt: TGTGCCAGCAGTCTAGGGTCAGAGACCCAGTACTTC
cdr3_aa: CASSLGSETQYF

clone_size: few
j_call: TRBJ2-3
d_call: TRBD2
v_call: TRBV11-1
cdr3_nt: TGTGCCAGCAGCCAAGCGGGGGGGCAAGGAGATACGCAGTATTTT
cdr3_aa: CASSQAGGQGDTQYF

clone_size: few
j_call: TRBJ2-3
d_call: TRBD2
v_call: TRBV7-2
cdr3_nt: TGTGCCAGCAGCTCCACTAGCGGCACAGATACGCAGTATTTT
cdr3_aa: CASSSTSGTDTQYF

clone_size: many
j_call: TRBJ2-5
d_call: -
v_call: TRBV21-1
cdr3_nt: TGTGCCAGCAGCAAAAACAGGCAAGAGACCCAGTACTTC
cdr3_aa: CASSKNRQETQYF

clone_size: few
j_call: TRBJ2-7
d_call: TRBD2
v_call: TRBV19
cdr3_nt: TGTGCCAGTAGTACTTCTTTAGCGGGGGAAGCTACGAAGCAGTACTTC
cdr3_aa: CASSTSLAGEATKQYF

clone_size: few
j_call: TRBJ1-2
d_call: TRBD1
v_call: TRBV10-3
cdr3_nt: TGTGCCATCAGTGGGCAGGGGGCTAACTATGGCTACACCTTC
cdr3_aa: CAISGQGANYGYTF

clone_size: many
j_call: TRBJ2-1
d_call: -
v_call: TRBV3-1
cdr3_nt: TGTGCCAGCAGCCTCCCCGGGACGTACCTCAATGAGCAGTTCTTC
cdr3_aa: CASSLPGTYLNEQFF

clone_size: many
j_call: TRBJ1-6
d_call: -
v_call: TRBV12-3/TRBV12-4
cdr3_nt: TGTGCCAGCAGTCCAGGGACCTATAATTCACCCCTCCACTTT
cdr3_aa: CASSPGTYNSPLHF

clone_size: few
j_call: TRBJ2-1
d_call: -
v_call: TRBV7-9
cdr3_nt: TGTGCCAGCAGCCCGACTGGGAAGAATGAGCAGTTCTTC
cdr3_aa: CASSPTGKNEQFF

clone_size: -
j_call: TRBJ2-3
d_call: -
v_call: TRBV5-1
cdr3_nt: TGCGCCAGCAGCCCGGGATATGGACAGCTTAGCACAGATACGCAGTATTTT
cdr3_aa: CASSPGYGQLSTDTQYF

clone_size: -
j_call: TRBJ2-3
d_call: -
v_call: TRBV10-1
cdr3_nt: TGCGCCAGCAGTGTTTCAACCAAGGGGGATACGCAGTATTTT
cdr3_aa: CASSVSTKGDTQYF

clone_size: -
j_call: TRBJ2-1
d_call: -
v_call: TRBV4-1
cdr3_nt: TGCGCCAGCAGCCTCTCCGGGGGGCCGAATGAGCAGTTCTTC
cdr3_aa: CASSLSGGPNEQFF

clone_size: -
j_call: TRBJ1-2
d_call: TRBD1
v_call: TRBV5-4
cdr3_nt: TGTGCCAGCAGCCCCAGGGGGGGAGGGAACTATGGCTACACCTTC
cdr3_aa: CASSPRGGGNYGYTF

clone_size: many
j_call: TRBJ2-3
d_call: -
v_call: TRBV12-3/TRBV12-4
cdr3_nt: TGTGCCAGCAGTTTCCGCCCCACAGATACGCAGTATTTT
cdr3_aa: CASSFRPTDTQYF

clone_size: -
j_call: TRBJ1-6
d_call: -
v_call: TRBV3-1
cdr3_nt: TGTGCCAGCAGCCCCCGGGGGTTTAATTCACCCCTCCACTTT
cdr3_aa: CASSPRGFNSPLHF

clone_size: few
j_call: TRBJ1-5
d_call: -
v_call: TRBV3-1
cdr3_nt: TGTGCCAGCAGCGCGGCCAGGGACTTGCCCCAGCATTTT
cdr3_aa: CASSAARDLPQHF

clone_size: -
j_call: TRBJ2-7
d_call: -
v_call: TRBV4-2
cdr3_nt: TGTGCCAGCAGCCAAGATATTGTCGACGGAGGATACGAGCAGTACTTC
cdr3_aa: CASSQDIVDGGYEQYF

clone_size: -
j_call: TRBJ1-1
d_call: -
v_call: TRBV7-6
cdr3_nt: TGTGCCAGCAGCCTTGACGTCCCAGAAGCTTTCTTT
cdr3_aa: CASSLDVPEAFF

clone_size: -
j_call: TRBJ2-1
d_call: TRBD1
v_call: TRBV29-1
cdr3_nt: TGCAGCGTGGTCAGGGGGAGCTCCTACAATGAGCAGTTCTTC
cdr3_aa: CSVVRGSSYNEQFF

clone_size: -
j_call: TRBJ2-2
d_call: -
v_call: TRBV11-2
cdr3_nt: TGTGCCAGCAGCTTATGGGGACCGGACACCGGGGAGCTGTTTTTT
cdr3_aa: CASSLWGPDTGELFF

clone_size: many
j_call: TRBJ2-7
d_call: -
v_call: TRBV7-9
cdr3_nt: TGTGCCAGCAGCTTACCGACATCGGAACGCTACGAGCAGTACTTC
cdr3_aa: CASSLPTSERYEQYF

clone_size: few
j_call: TRBJ2-1
d_call: TRBD2
v_call: TRBV7-3
cdr3_nt: TGTGCCAGCAGCCGCCCGGGACTAGGGGGGTACAATGAGCAGTTCTTC
cdr3_aa: CASSRPGLGGYNEQFF

clone_size: once
j_call: TRBJ1-3
d_call: -
v_call: TRBV5-1
cdr3_nt: TGCGCCAGCAGCCCGGGGGCTAGAAACACCATATATTTT
cdr3_aa: CASSPGARNTIYF

clone_size: few
j_call: TRBJ2-7
d_call: -
v_call: TRBV7-9
cdr3_nt: TGTGCCAGCAGCTACGCAGGGGCGAGCTCCTACGAGCAGTACTTC
cdr3_aa: CASSYAGASSYEQYF

clone_size: -
j_call: TRBJ1-1
d_call: -
v_call: TRBV29-1
cdr3_nt: TGCAGCGTCGAATTGGCAGGGTTTGAAGCTTTCTTT
cdr3_aa: CSVELAGFEAFF

clone_size: -
j_call: TRBJ2-1
d_call: TRBD2
v_call: TRBV7-2
cdr3_nt: TGTGCCAGCAGCTTAGTTCCTAGCGGGGGTCTCAATGAGCAGTTCTTC
cdr3_aa: CASSLVPSGGLNEQFF

clone_size: many
j_call: TRBJ2-7
d_call: -
v_call: TRBV3-1
cdr3_nt: TGTGCCAGCAGCCAAGATCTTGGGCAGGTACCCTACGAGCAGTACTTC
cdr3_aa: CASSQDLGQVPYEQYF

clone_size: few
j_call: TRBJ2-1
d_call: -
v_call: TRBV19
cdr3_nt: TGTGCCAGTAGTATGCCGTTAGGAGAGATCCACAATGAGCAGTTCTTC
cdr3_aa: CASSMPLGEIHNEQFF

clone_size: -
j_call: TRBJ2-1
d_call: TRBD2
v_call: TRBV13
cdr3_nt: TGTGCCAGCAGCTCAGTAGGGACTAGCGGGAGGGTAGAGCAGTTCTTC
cdr3_aa: CASSSVGTSGRVEQFF